This entry features one TCR beta chain sequence. This sample is part of a study of Tregs in tolerant kidney transplant recipients. Here immunoSEQ multiplex PCR was the method, and the copy in TCRdb shows in-frame clones only, minus some. The table has 100,000 to 120,000 clones, around 90% seen once. V was clipped by 5 bases and J by 7 bases; unmatched bases: 15. CDR3 length: 16 amino acids. CDR1 ENHRY and CDR2 SYGVKD come from the germline V gene. The chain recombines TRBV10-3 with TRBJ2-7, with 9 bases identical to TRBD1. This clonotype was sampled from a human donor who received a combined kidney and bone marrow transplant. The sequenced sample was CD4+ T cells from blood, obtained before the transplant. CDR3 in DNA: TGTGCCATCAGTTCGAGGCTCGGGACAGGGATTTTTGAGCAGTACTTC. Its protein product is CAISSRLGTGIFEQYF.